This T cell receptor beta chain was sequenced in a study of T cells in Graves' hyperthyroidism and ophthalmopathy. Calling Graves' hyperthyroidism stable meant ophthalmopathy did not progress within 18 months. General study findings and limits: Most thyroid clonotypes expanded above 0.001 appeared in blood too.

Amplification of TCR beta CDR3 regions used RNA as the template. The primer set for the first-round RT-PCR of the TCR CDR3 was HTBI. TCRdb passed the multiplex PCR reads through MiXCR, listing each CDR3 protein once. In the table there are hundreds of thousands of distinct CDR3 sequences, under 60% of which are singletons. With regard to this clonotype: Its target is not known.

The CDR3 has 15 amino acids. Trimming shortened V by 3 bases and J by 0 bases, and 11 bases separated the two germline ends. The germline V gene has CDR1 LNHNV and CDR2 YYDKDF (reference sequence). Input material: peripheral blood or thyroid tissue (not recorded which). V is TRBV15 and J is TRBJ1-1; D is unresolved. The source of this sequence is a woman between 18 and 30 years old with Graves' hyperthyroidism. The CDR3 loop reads CATSSSGAMNTEAFF. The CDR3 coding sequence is TGTGCCACCAGCAGCTCGGGCGCGATGAACACTGAAGCTTTCTTT.